Listed below are T cell receptor beta chains from one sample, sequenced in a study of blood T cell repertoires in COVID-19. Clones were sequenced by immunoSEQ multiplex PCR, and TCRdb holds only the in-frame ones, with some missing. The data contain about 480,000 clones, roughly 90% of them singletons. Sequenced material: PBMCs or T cells enriched from blood (not recorded which). These receptors all stem from a woman aged 40 to 50 who had recovered from COVID-19. CDR3s include the opening cysteine and the closing phenylalanine or tryptophan. A D gene is named only where the DNA matches it firmly. The listing skips clone size in some rows; elsewhere it reads once, few, many or a size class.

d_gene,j_gene,v_gene,abundance,CDR3aa,CDR3nt
TRBD2,TRBJ2-1,TRBV27,many,CASSLAGGYNEQFF,TGTGCCAGCAGTTTAGCGGGAGGGTACAATGAGCAGTTCTTC
TRBD1,TRBJ1-1,TRBV19,.,CASSTQGTGGLNTEAFF,TGTGCCAGTTCCACCCAAGGGACAGGGGGACTAAACACTGAAGCTTTCTTT
.,TRBJ2-3,TRBV6-5,.,CASRREHLADTQYF,TGTGCCAGCCGTCGGGAGCATCTGGCAGATACGCAGTATTTT
TRBD2,TRBJ2-1,TRBV4-1,.,CASSQGLAGVYNEQFF,TGCGCCAGCAGCCAAGGACTAGCGGGAGTCTACAATGAGCAGTTCTTC
TRBD2,TRBJ2-7,TRBV10-2,.,CATRLAASYEQYF,TGCGCCACCCGACTAGCGGCCTCCTACGAGCAGTACTTC
.,TRBJ1-6,TRBV5-1,.,CASGASGMSSPLHF,TGCGCCAGCGGCGCGTCCGGGATGAGTTCACCCCTCCACTTT
TRBD1,TRBJ2-7,TRBV11-2,.,CASSATGTGPYEQYF,TGTGCCAGCAGCGCAACCGGGACAGGCCCCTACGAGCAGTACTTC
TRBD2,TRBJ2-1,TRBV2,.,CASRGASGRWGNEQFF,TGTGCCAGCAGGGGGGCTAGCGGGAGATGGGGCAATGAGCAGTTCTTC
TRBD2,TRBJ2-7,TRBV5-6,.,CASSLGTSGYEQYF,TGTGCCAGCAGCTTGGGGACTAGCGGCTACGAGCAGTACTTC
.,TRBJ1-2,TRBV7-8,.,CASSPGLGGYTF,TGTGCCAGCAGCCCAGGCCTGGGTGGCTACACCTTC
.,TRBJ1-1,TRBV7-2,.,CASSPWTRTNTEAFF,TGTGCCAGCAGCCCTTGGACACGGACGAACACTGAAGCTTTCTTT
.,TRBJ1-2,TRBV5-1,.,CASSLERAVGGYTF,TGCGCCAGCAGCTTGGAGCGCGCCGTGGGTGGCTACACCTTC
TRBD2,TRBJ2-3,TRBV7-2,.,CASSLGGSLDTQYF,TGTGCCAGCAGCTTAGGCGGGAGTTTAGATACGCAGTATTTT
.,TRBJ2-7,TRBV7-9,.,CASSLLLYEQYF,TGTGCCAGCAGCTTACTTCTCTACGAGCAGTACTTC
.,TRBJ1-2,TRBV4-3,.,CASSQESAQYGYTF,TGCGCCAGCAGCCAAGAAAGCGCGCAGTATGGCTACACCTTC
.,TRBJ1-1,TRBV5-6,.,CASSLAGGTQRAFF,TGTGCCAGCAGCTTGGCCGGAGGAACCCAGAGGGCTTTCTTT
.,TRBJ2-1,TRBV3-1/TRBV3-2,once,CASSQATLEQFF,TGTGCCAGCAGCCAAGCCACGCTAGAGCAGTTCTTC
.,TRBJ1-1,TRBV7-2,.,CASSLSSPGFRTEAFF,TGTGCCAGCAGCTTATCTTCACCAGGGTTCCGCACTGAAGCTTTCTTT
TRBD2,TRBJ2-7,TRBV4-1,.,CASSQKGLAGVLGPYEQYF,TGCGCCAGCAGCCAAAAGGGACTAGCGGGAGTCCTGGGGCCCTACGAGCAGTACTTC
.,TRBJ2-7,TRBV7-2,.,CASSLGRNYEQYF,TGTGCCAGCAGCTTGGGCAGGAACTACGAGCAGTACTTC
TRBD1,TRBJ1-1,TRBV9,.,CASSIDGTGVTEAFF,TGTGCCAGCAGCATCGACGGGACAGGGGTTACTGAAGCTTTCTTT
.,TRBJ2-1,TRBV10-3,.,CAISEVGDYNEQFF,TGTGCCATCAGTGAGGTTGGAGACTACAATGAGCAGTTCTTC
TRBD1,TRBJ2-3,TRBV20-1,.,CSARQGQGEYF,TGCAGTGCTAGGCAGGGACAGGGGGAGTATTTT
.,TRBJ2-3,TRBV5-1,.,CASSLEQFTDTQYF,TGCGCCAGCAGCTTGGAACAGTTCACAGATACGCAGTATTTT